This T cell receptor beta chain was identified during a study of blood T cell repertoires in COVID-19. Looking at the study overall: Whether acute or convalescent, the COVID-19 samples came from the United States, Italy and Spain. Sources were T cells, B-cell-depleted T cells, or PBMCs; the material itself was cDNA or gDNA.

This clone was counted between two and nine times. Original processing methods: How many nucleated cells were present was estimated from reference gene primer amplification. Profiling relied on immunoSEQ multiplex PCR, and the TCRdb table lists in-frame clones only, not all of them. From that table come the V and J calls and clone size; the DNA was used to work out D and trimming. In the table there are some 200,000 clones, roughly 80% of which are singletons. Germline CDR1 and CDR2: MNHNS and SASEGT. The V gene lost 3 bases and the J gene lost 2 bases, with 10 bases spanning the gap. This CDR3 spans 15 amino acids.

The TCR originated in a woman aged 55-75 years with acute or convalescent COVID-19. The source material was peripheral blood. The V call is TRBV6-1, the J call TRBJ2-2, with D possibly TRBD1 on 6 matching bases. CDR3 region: CASSEPGHNTGELFF. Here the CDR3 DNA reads TGTGCCAGCAGTGAGCCGGGACACAACACCGGGGAGCTGTTTTTT.